This T cell receptor beta chain derives from a study of early T cells in non-severe SARS-CoV-2 infection. Study observations and caveats: VDJdb-based annotation leaned toward anti-spike CD8 responses and missed private and CD4 specificities.

Notes on this clonotype: Its target is not known.

Germline V lookup: CDR1 SGHVS, CDR2 FNYEAQ. The V gene lost 3 bases and the J gene lost 7 bases, with 7 bases spanning the gap. The CDR3 has 12 amino acids. TCRdb fed the 5' RACE reads into MiXCR, producing one record per CDR3 protein. The sample has 75,000 to 100,000 distinct CDR3 sequences; 15% are singletons. The chain links TRBV7-6 to TRBJ2-1; no clear D gene. The sample was whole blood. This TCR was recovered from an adult who was a healthcare worker with PCR-confirmed SARS-CoV-2 infection or an uninfected control (not recorded which). The CDR3: CASSFGMNEQFF. The DNA of the CDR3 is TGTGCCAGCAGCTTCGGAATGAATGAGCAGTTCTTC.